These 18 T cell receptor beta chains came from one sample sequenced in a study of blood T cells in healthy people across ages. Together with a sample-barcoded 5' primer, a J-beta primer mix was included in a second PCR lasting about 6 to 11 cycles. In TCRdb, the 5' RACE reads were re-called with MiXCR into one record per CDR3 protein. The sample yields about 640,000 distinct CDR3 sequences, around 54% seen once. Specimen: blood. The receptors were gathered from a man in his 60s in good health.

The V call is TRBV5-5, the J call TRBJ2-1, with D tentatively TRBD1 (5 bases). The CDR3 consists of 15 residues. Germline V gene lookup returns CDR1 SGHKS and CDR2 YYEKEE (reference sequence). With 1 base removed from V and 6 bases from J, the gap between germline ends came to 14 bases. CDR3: CASSLLQGWVNEQFF. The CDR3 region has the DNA TGTGCCAGCAGCTTGCTGCAGGGTTGGGTCAATGAGCAGTTCTTC.

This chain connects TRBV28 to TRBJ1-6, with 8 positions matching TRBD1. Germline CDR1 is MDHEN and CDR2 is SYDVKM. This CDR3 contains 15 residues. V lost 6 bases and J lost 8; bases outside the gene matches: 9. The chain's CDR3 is CASSSPGQADSPLHF. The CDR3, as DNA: TGTGCCAGCAGCTCCCCGGGACAGGCGGATTCACCCCTCCACTTT.

CDR3 residues: CASSRGAGQFF. The CDR3 DNA reads as TGTGCCAGCAGCAGGGGGGCGGGGCAGTTCTTC. The chain carries TRBV6-2 or TRBV6-3 and TRBJ2-1; D might be TRBD1 (7 bases). The CDR3 contains 11 residues. The germline V and J ends were trimmed by 6 bases and 12 bases, with 12 bases remaining between them. CDR1 and CDR2 from the germline V gene are MNHEY and SVGEGT.

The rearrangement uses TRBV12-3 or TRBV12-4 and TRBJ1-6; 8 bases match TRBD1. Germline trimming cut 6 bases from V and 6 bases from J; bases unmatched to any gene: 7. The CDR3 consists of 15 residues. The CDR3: CASRLGGQGNSPLHF. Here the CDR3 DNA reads TGTGCCAGCAGACTTGGAGGACAGGGTAATTCACCCCTCCACTTT.

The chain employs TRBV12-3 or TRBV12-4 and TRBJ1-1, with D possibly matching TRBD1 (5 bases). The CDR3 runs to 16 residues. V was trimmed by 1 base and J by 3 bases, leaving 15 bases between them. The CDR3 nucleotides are TGTGCCAGCAGTTTAGGAAGAGGGGAGTGGGACACTGAAGCTTTCTTT. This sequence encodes CASSLGRGEWDTEAFF.

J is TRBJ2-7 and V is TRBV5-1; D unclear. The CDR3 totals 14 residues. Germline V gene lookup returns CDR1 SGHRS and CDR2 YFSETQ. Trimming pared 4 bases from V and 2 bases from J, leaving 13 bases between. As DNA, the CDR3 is TGCGCCAGCAGCCCTTACACACTTGCCTACGAGCAGTACTTC. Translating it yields CASSPYTLAYEQYF.

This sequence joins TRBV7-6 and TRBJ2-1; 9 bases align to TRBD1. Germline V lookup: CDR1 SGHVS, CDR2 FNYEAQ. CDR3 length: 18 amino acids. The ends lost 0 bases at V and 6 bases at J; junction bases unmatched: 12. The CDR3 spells CASSLAWGGTGFVNEQFF. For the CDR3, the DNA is TGTGCCAGCAGCTTAGCGTGGGGCGGGACAGGGTTTGTCAATGAGCAGTTCTTC.

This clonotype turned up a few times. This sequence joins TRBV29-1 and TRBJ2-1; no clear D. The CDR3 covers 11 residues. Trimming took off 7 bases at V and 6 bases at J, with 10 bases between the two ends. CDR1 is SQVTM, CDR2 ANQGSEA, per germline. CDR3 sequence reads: CSGGRGNEQFF. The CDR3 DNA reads TGCAGCGGTGGACGCGGCAATGAGCAGTTCTTC.

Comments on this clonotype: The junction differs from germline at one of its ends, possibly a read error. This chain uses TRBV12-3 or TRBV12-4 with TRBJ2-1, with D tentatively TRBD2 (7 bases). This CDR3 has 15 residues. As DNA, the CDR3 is TGTGCCAGCAGTTTTGGGGGGGCGTCCTACAATGAGCGGTTCTTC. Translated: CASSFGGASYNERFF.

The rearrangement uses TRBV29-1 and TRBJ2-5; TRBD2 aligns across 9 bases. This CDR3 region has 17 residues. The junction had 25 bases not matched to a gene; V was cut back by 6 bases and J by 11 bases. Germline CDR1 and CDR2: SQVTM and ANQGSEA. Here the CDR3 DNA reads TGCAGCGTAGGTCGGAACCGACTGAGCGGGGGGAACAATGAGCAGTACTTC. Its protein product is CSVGRNRLSGGNNEQYF.

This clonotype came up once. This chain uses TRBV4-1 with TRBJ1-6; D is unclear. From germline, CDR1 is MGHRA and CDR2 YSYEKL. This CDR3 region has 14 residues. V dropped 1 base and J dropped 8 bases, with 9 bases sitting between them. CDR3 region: CASSQGPLYSPLHF. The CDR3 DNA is TGCGCCAGCAGCCAAGGTCCCCTATATTCACCCCTCCACTTT.

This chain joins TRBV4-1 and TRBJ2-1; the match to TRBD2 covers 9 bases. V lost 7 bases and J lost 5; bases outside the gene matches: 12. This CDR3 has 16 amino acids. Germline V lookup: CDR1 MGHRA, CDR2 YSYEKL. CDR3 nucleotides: TGCGCCAGCAAGGCGGGGGGGAACTCTCCCCACAATGAGCAGTTCTTC. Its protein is CASKAGGNSPHNEQFF.

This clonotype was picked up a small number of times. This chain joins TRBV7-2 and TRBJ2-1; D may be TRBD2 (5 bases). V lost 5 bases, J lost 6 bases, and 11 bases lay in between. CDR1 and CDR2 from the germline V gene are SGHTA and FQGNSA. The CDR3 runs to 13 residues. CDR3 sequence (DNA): TGTGCCAGCAGCCGGACTCCTGGCAATGAGCAGTTCTTC. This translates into CASSRTPGNEQFF.

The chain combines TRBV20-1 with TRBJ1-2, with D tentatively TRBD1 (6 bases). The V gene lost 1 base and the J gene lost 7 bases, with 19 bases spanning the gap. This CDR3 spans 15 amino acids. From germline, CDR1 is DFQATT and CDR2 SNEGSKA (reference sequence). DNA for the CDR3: TGCAGTGCTAGAGTATTCGGGGGGCGGGTAGGTGGCTACACCTTC. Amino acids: CSARVFGGRVGGYTF.

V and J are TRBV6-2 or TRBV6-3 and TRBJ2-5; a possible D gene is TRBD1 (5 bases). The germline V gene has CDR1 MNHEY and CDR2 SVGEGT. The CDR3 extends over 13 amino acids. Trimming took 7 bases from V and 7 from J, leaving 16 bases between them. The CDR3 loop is CASTDSTVWTQYF. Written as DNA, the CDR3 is TGTGCCAGCACCGACTCGACAGTCTGGACCCAGTACTTC.

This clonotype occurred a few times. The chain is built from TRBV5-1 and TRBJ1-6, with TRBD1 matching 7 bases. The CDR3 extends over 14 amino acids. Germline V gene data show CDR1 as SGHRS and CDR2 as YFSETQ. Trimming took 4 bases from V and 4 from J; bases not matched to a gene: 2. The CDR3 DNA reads TGCGCCAGCAGCGAGGACAGGTATAATTCACCCCTCCACTTT. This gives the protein CASSEDRYNSPLHF.

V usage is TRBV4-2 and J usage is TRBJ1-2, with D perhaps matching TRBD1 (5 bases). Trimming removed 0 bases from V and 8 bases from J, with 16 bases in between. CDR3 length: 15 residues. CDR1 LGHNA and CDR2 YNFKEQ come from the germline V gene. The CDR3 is CASSQEGLSPWGYTF. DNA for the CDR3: TGTGCCAGCAGCCAAGAGGGACTAAGCCCCTGGGGCTACACCTTC.

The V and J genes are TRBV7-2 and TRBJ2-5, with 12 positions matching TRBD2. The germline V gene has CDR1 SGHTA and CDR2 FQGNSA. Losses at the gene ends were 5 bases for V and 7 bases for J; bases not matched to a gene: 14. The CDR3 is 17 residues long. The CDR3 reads CASSPTLAGGLDGTQYF. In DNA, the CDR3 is TGTGCCAGCAGCCCCACACTAGCGGGGGGTCTCGATGGGACCCAGTACTTC.